The sequence of this T cell receptor beta chain was determined in a study of beta chain features in type 1 diabetes. Study-level background: Cells sorted and examined across all samples totaled nearly 110,000,000. Study observations and caveats: Among patients, naive, central memory and Treg TCRB repertoires appeared more similar than among healthy donors.

Sorting gave populations that all exceeded 95% purity. Expressed TCRB transcripts were sequenced, since all the RNA that had been isolated was reverse transcribed. Profiling relied on immunoSEQ multiplex PCR, and the TCRdb table lists in-frame clones only, not all of them. The sample holds about 130,000 clones; around a tenth are singletons and the top ten take approximately 0.68%. This clone came up a few times. The antigen remains unidentified. This CDR3 spans 15 amino acids. The J segment lost 7 bases and the V segment lost 5 bases, leaving 6 bases of the junction unmatched. CDR1 and CDR2 from the germline V gene are SGHTA and FQGNSA.

This clonotype was obtained from a man aged 18 to 29 in good health. The sample was central memory CD4+ T cells from blood. The chain carries TRBV7-2 and TRBJ1-4; 11 positions agree with TRBD1. The CDR3 loop reads CASSLLGQGGEKLFF. CDR3 in DNA: TGTGCCAGCAGCCTTCTGGGACAGGGGGGTGAAAAACTGTTTTTT.